This TCR beta chain derives from a study of naive and memory T cell subsets. The CDR3 contains 15 residues. CDR1 ENHRY and CDR2 SYGVKD come from the germline V gene. V dropped 3 bases and J dropped 4; count of bases not matched to a gene: 2. Points from the study as a whole: Possibly reflecting memory cells re-expressing CD45RA, a few larger clonotypes occurred in naive repertoires, especially CD8.

Turning to this clonotype: Antigen unknown.

Two oligonucleotides, mixed equimolar, formed the beta constant-region primer covering TRBC1 and TRBC2. The ligated cDNA underwent four PCR rounds using SP2 and nested alpha and beta constant-region primers. One entry per CDR3 protein results from TCRdb running MiXCR on the UMI-ligation and nested PCR reads. The table includes over 100,000 distinct CDR3 sequences, 14% detected once. The TCR sequence derives from a human donor in good health. The J gene is TRBJ2-1, the V gene TRBV10-3; 11 nucleotides agree with TRBD2. The sequenced sample was naive CD8+ T cells from blood. CDR3 sequence: CAISDLAGGYNEQFF. Here the CDR3 DNA reads TGTGCCATCAGTGACTTAGCGGGGGGGTACAATGAGCAGTTCTTC.